This T cell receptor (beta chain) was obtained from a study of CD8 T cells in ankylosing spondylitis. Study outcomes and limitations: Characteristic of ankylosing spondylitis blood, it appeared, was a TCR beta motif comprising roughly 8 highly homologous variants. With a CD8+ phenotype, disease-linked clones were relatively rare in peripheral blood.

TCRdb re-called the 5' RACE reads through MiXCR, storing one row per CDR3 protein. This table holds roughly 230,000 distinct CDR3 sequences, around 8% found once. This clonotype was observed many times. Its cognate antigen is unknown. The CDR3 has 16 amino acids. From germline, CDR1 is DFQATT and CDR2 SNEGSKA (reference sequence). V dropped 1 base and J dropped 6; count of bases not matched to a gene: 7. The sample taken for sequencing was blood, either unsorted or a sorted T cell fraction (not recorded which). V is TRBV20-1 and J is TRBJ2-1, with 12 bases identical to TRBD2. This receptor was identified in a female donor with ankylosing spondylitis or in good health (not recorded which). This CDR3 is CSARVPTSGSLNEQFF. For the CDR3, the DNA is TGCAGTGCTAGAGTCCCGACTAGCGGGAGTCTCAATGAGCAGTTCTTC.